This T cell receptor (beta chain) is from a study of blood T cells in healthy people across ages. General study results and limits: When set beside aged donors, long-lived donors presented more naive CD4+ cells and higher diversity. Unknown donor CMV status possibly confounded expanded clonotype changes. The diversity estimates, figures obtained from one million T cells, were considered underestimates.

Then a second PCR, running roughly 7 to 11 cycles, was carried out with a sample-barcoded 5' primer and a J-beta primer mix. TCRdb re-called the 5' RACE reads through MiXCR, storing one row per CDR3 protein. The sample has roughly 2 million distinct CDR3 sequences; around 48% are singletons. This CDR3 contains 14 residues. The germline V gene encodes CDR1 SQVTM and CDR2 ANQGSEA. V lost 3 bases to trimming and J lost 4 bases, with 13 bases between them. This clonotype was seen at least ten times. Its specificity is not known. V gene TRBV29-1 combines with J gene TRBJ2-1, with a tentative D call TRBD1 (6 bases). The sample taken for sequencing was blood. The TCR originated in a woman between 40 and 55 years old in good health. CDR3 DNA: TGCAGCGTTGAGGCCGGGACACTATACAATGAGCAGTTCTTC. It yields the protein CSVEAGTLYNEQFF.